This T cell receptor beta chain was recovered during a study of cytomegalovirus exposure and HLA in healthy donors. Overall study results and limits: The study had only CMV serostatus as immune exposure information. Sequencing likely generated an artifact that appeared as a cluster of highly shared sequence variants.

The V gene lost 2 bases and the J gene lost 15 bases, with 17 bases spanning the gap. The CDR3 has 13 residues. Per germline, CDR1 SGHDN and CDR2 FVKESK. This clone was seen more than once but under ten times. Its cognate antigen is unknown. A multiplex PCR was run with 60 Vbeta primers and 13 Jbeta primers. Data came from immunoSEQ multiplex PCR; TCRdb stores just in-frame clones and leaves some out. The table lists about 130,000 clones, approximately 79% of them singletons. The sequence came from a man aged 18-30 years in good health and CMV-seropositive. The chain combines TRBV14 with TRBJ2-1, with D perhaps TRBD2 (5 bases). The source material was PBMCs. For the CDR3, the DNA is TGTGCCAGCAGCCAAACCACCGCCGAACGGGGGTTCTTC. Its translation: CASSQTTAERGFF.